These 20 T cell receptor beta chains originate from one sample sequenced in a study of T cell responses to AZD1222 COVID-19 vaccine. TCRdb keeps only in-frame clones here, not all; method: immunoSEQ multiplex PCR. The sample lists 150,000 to 160,000 clones, approximately 90% occurring once. This specimen was peripheral blood, taken 28 days after the second AZD1222 dose. All receptors come from an adult who received the AZD1222 COVID-19 vaccine.

On this clone itself: Other DNA sequences of this sample code for an identical CDR3. This chain links TRBV27 with TRBJ1-1; D not certain. V gave up 3 bases and J gave up 1 base, with 9 bases separating them. The CDR3 loop spans 14 amino acids. Germline assignment: CDR1 MNHEY and CDR2 SMNVEV (reference sequence). In DNA, the CDR3 is TGTGCCAGCAGTTTTTCCCGAGGGAACACTGAAGCTTTCTTT. It specifies CASSFSRGNTEAFF.

The chain employs TRBV7-9 and TRBJ2-7, with 9 bases matching TRBD2. The V segment lost 3 bases and the J segment 6 bases; nucleotides outside the gene matches: 6. CDR1 SEHNR and CDR2 FQNEAQ come from the germline V gene (reference sequence). This CDR3 has 14 amino acids. CDR3 DNA: TGTGCCAGCAGCTTGGGGACTAGCCCCCGCGAGCAGTACTTC. It codes for CASSLGTSPREQYF.

This clone was picked up a small number of times. The chain recombines TRBV5-8 with TRBJ1-5, with TRBD1 matching over 10 bases. Germline-derived CDR1 and CDR2 are SGHTS and YDEGEE. V gave up 2 bases and J gave up 9 bases; unmatched junction bases: 5. The CDR3 spans 14 residues. The DNA for the CDR3 is TGTGCCAGCAGCTTCGACAGGGACAGGGGGCCCCAGCATTTT. It translates to CASSFDRDRGPQHF.

This chain connects TRBV4-1 to TRBJ2-2; D may be TRBD1 or TRBD2 (5 bases each). Germline V gives CDR1 MGHRA, CDR2 YSYEKL. The CDR3 loop spans 18 amino acids. The germline V and J ends were trimmed by 0 bases and 8 bases, with 22 bases remaining between them. DNA for the CDR3: TGCGCCAGCAGCCAAGATAGAGTCAGGGACCGCGTTTATGGGGAGCTGTTTTTT. Protein product: CASSQDRVRDRVYGELFF.

V is TRBV18 and J is TRBJ2-2; D is perhaps TRBD2 (6 bases). Germline lookup yields CDR1 KGHSH and CDR2 LQKENI. This CDR3 has 16 amino acids. V was shortened by 1 base and J by 4 bases, with 13 bases between the two germline ends. The CDR3 here is CASSPRITAGTGELFF. The CDR3 region has the DNA TGTGCCAGCTCACCACGCATAACAGCGGGCACCGGGGAGCTGTTTTTT.

The genes are TRBV19 and TRBJ1-6; D is ambiguous. Germline V CDR1 and CDR2: LNHDA, SQIVND (reference sequence). The CDR3 contains 15 residues. The germline V and J ends were trimmed by 7 bases and 6 bases, with 16 bases remaining between them. The CDR3 loop is CASTPWGEGNSPLHF. The DNA for the CDR3 is TGTGCCAGTACCCCCTGGGGAGAAGGTAATTCACCCCTCCACTTT.

The chain employs TRBV2 and TRBJ1-5; D is uncertain. Germline V gene data show CDR1 as SNHLY and CDR2 as FYNNEI. The CDR3 spans 16 residues. V was trimmed by 7 bases and J by 4 bases, leaving 20 bases between them. CDR3 DNA sequence: TGTGCCAGCACCGCGGACGGGCCGAAACTAAATCAGCCCCAGCATTTT. Protein product: CASTADGPKLNQPQHF.

In its sample, this clone was seen once. The chain employs TRBV7-9 and TRBJ2-7, with D perhaps TRBD1 (6 bases). Germline CDR1 reads SEHNR; CDR2 reads FQNEAQ (reference sequence). The germline V and J ends were trimmed by 2 bases and 2 bases, with 10 bases remaining between them. This CDR3 is 14 amino acids long. This CDR3 reads CASSLRQDPYEQYF. CDR3 DNA sequence: TGTGCCAGCAGCTTACGACAGGACCCCTACGAGCAGTACTTC.

This chain uses TRBV18 with TRBJ2-7; TRBD1 matches 10 bases. Germline CDR1 is KGHSH and CDR2 is LQKENI. The junction had 4 bases not matched to a gene; V was cut back by 4 bases and J by 4 bases. This CDR3 is built from 14 residues. The CDR3 DNA follows: TGTGCCAGCTCACAAGACAGGGGGCGATACGAGCAGTACTTC. Translated: CASSQDRGRYEQYF.

The chain links TRBV18 to TRBJ1-6; D may be TRBD1 (5 bases). The CDR3 is 18 amino acids. Trimming stripped 4 bases from V and 2 bases from J, with 18 bases between. Germline V lookup: CDR1 KGHSH, CDR2 LQKENI. The DNA of the CDR3 is TGTGCCAGCTCACAGACAGCCGGCCCTCGAGCCTATAATTCACCCCTCCACTTT. This encodes CASSQTAGPRAYNSPLHF.

V usage is TRBV10-1 and J usage is TRBJ2-1; weak D call: TRBD1 (5 bases). The length of the CDR3 is 16 residues. Germline-derived CDR1 and CDR2 are WNHNN and SYGVQD (reference sequence). With 3 bases removed from V and 4 bases from J, the gap between germline ends came to 16 bases. The CDR3 DNA follows: TGCGCCAGCAGTGAAAATTGGGGCGAGTATTACAATGAGCAGTTCTTC. Protein: CASSENWGEYYNEQFF.

CDR3 protein: CASSEYRMSSYNEQFF. The CDR3 DNA reads TGTGCCAGCAGTGAATATAGGATGAGCTCCTACAATGAGCAGTTCTTC. V and J are TRBV25-1 and TRBJ2-1; D not certain. V gave up 0 bases and J gave up 0 bases, with 9 bases separating them. CDR3 length: 16 amino acids. CDR1 is MGHDK and CDR2 is SYGVNS in the germline V gene.

The J gene is TRBJ2-3, the V gene TRBV3-1 (or the pseudogene TRBV3-2); D is unclear. CDR3 length equals 12 residues. V lost 3 bases, J lost 2 bases, and 3 bases lay in between. Germline assignment: CDR1 LGHDT and CDR2 YNNKEL (reference sequence). The CDR3 DNA sequence: TGTGCCAGCAGCCAGACCACAGATACGCAGTATTTT. This translates into CASSQTTDTQYF.

The J gene is TRBJ1-5, the V gene TRBV10-2; 10 bases match TRBD1. V was pared by 6 bases and J by 2 bases, with 4 bases of the junction left unmatched. Germline CDR1 WSHSY, CDR2 SAAADI. The CDR3 covers 15 residues. The CDR3 sequence: CASSHGTGGNQPQHF. The CDR3, as DNA: TGCGCCAGCAGCCACGGGACAGGGGGCAATCAGCCCCAGCATTTT.

The chain employs TRBV24-1 and TRBJ1-2; possibly TRBD1 for D (6 bases). The CDR3 is made up of 14 amino acids. V was trimmed by 1 base and J by 6 bases, leaving 11 bases between them. Germline CDR1 and CDR2: KGHDR and SFDVKD. The CDR3 reads CATSDFTGNNGYTF. DNA of the CDR3: TGTGCCACCAGTGATTTCACAGGGAATAATGGCTACACCTTC.

The count of this clone is one. CDR3 amino acids: CASSPGSGSPNIQYF. CDR3 bases: TGTGCCAGCAGCCCTGGGAGCGGGAGCCCAAACATTCAGTACTTC. The chain has TRBV28 and TRBJ2-4; 8 nucleotides match TRBD2. The CDR3 sequence is 15 residues long. V shed 6 bases, J shed 6 bases, and the junction held 10 bases outside the gene matches. Germline V CDR1 and CDR2: MDHEN, SYDVKM.

The rearrangement links TRBV5-1 to TRBJ2-2, with 7 bases that match TRBD1. The V gene end was trimmed by 4 bases and the J gene end by 4 bases; junction bases not matched to a gene: 7. This CDR3 spans 15 amino acids. Germline CDR1 is SGHRS and CDR2 is YFSETQ. DNA of the CDR3: TGCGCCAGCAGCCTCGACAGGGTCGGCACCGGGGAGCTGTTTTTT. This encodes CASSLDRVGTGELFF. Looking up the rest from reference TRBV5-1 and TRBJ2-2 gives the full variable domain: KAGVTQTPRYLIKTRGQQVTLSCSPISGHRSVSWYQQTPGQGLQFLFEYFSETQRNKGNFPGRFSGRQFSNSRSEMNVSTLELGDSALYLCASSLDRVGTGELFFGEGSRLTVL.

The chain has TRBV9 and TRBJ1-1; no definite D call. The germline V gene encodes CDR1 SGDLS and CDR2 YYNGEE. Trimming pared 5 bases from V and 8 bases from J, leaving 13 bases between. This CDR3 has 12 amino acids. This CDR3 is CASSLRHPEAFF. The DNA for the CDR3 is TGTGCCAGCAGTCTTAGACACCCCGAAGCTTTCTTT. The entire variable domain, with the rest obtained from reference TRBV9 and TRBJ1-1, is as follows: DSGVTQTPKHLITATGQRVTLRCSPRSGDLSVYWYQQSLDQGLQFLIQYYNGEERAKGNILERFSAQQFPDLHSELNLSSLELGDSALYFCASSLRHPEAFFGQGTRLTVV.

This chain links TRBV6-4 with TRBJ2-2, with TRBD2 matching over 8 bases. Germline lookup yields CDR1 MRHNA and CDR2 SNTAGT. The CDR3 loop spans 14 amino acids. Trimming removed 6 bases from V and 3 bases from J; junction bases left unmatched: 3. The chain's CDR3 is CASSLLADTGELFF. The CDR3 nucleotides are TGTGCCAGCAGCCTACTAGCGGACACCGGGGAGCTGTTTTTT.

This clone has just a few counts. This sequence joins TRBV30 and TRBJ2-7; the D is unclear. Germline values: CDR1 GTSNPN, CDR2 SVGIG (reference sequence). The V and J ends lost 4 bases and 2 bases respectively, with 12 bases between them. The CDR3 consists of 13 residues. The CDR3 DNA reads as TGTGCCTGGATGAACAGTGGGGCCTACGAGCAGTACTTC. Its protein is CAWMNSGAYEQYF.